The 23 T cell receptor beta chains below come from one sample, sequenced in a study of shared clonotypes between healthy human individuals. Only in-frame clones appear in the TCRdb table, and some are missing; sequencing was by immunoSEQ multiplex PCR. The sample yields fewer than 2.5 million clones, roughly 93% seen once. Sequencing was carried out using naive CD4+ T cells from PBMCs. Subset given: CD45RA+ positively selected. The receptor set was obtained from a man between 18 and 29 years old in good health. Some clones in this sample may be carry-over from other donors' samples.

This chain links TRBV19 with TRBJ2-7; D is unresolved. CDR1 and CDR2 (germline): LNHDA, SQIVND (reference sequence). This CDR3 comprises 15 residues. V was trimmed by 3 bases and J by 3 bases, leaving 15 bases between them. CDR3 coding DNA: TGTGCCAGTAGTATCCTACGGGCGGCCAACTACGAGCAGTACTTC. Its translation is CASSILRAANYEQYF.

V gene TRBV5-5 combines with J gene TRBJ1-5, with TRBD1 identical over 9 bases. Trimming removed 6 bases from V and 4 bases from J; junction bases left unmatched: 8. Germline CDR1 reads SGHKS; CDR2 reads YYEKEE (reference sequence). The CDR3 has 15 residues. The CDR3 DNA reads TGTGCCAGCATCCCCGGGACAGGGCCAAATCAGCCCCAGCATTTT. Protein sequence: CASIPGTGPNQPQHF.

This sequence joins TRBV2 and TRBJ1-1; 7 nucleotides line up with TRBD1. From germline, CDR1 is SNHLY and CDR2 FYNNEI. V shed 5 bases and J 4 bases; nucleotides not matched to a gene: 7. The CDR3 has 14 amino acids. CDR3 DNA: TGTGCCAGCAGTTACAGGGGCAGGGGCACTGAAGCTTTCTTT. Translating it yields CASSYRGRGTEAFF.

The J gene is TRBJ1-1, the V gene TRBV6-5, with D maybe TRBD1 (5 bases). Germline CDR1 and CDR2: MNHEY and SVGAGI. Trimming shortened V by 2 bases and J by 4 bases, and 14 bases separated the two germline ends. The CDR3 length is 15 residues. CDR3 region: CASSYGGVGSTEAFF. The DNA of the CDR3 is TGTGCCAGCAGTTACGGGGGGGTGGGATCCACTGAAGCTTTCTTT.

The chain carries TRBV9 and TRBJ2-1; a weak D match, TRBD1 (6 bases). With 3 bases removed from V and 2 bases from J, the gap between germline ends came to 12 bases. Per germline, CDR1 SGDLS and CDR2 YYNGEE. CDR3 length equals 15 residues. CDR3 sequence reads: CASSEGVPTYNEQFF. CDR3 DNA sequence: TGTGCCAGCAGCGAGGGGGTGCCAACCTACAATGAGCAGTTCTTC.

This chain uses TRBV18 with TRBJ1-3; 9 nucleotides match TRBD1. The germline V gene encodes CDR1 KGHSH and CDR2 LQKENI. The CDR3 is made up of 16 amino acids. Losses at the gene ends were 4 bases for V and 1 base for J; bases not matched to a gene: 5. CDR3 residues: CASSHSGTGSGNTIYF. In DNA form, the CDR3 reads TGTGCCAGCTCACATTCCGGGACAGGGTCTGGAAACACCATATATTTT.

In this sample, this clone turned up once. The V gene is TRBV6-6, the J gene TRBJ2-5; no clear D gene. Germline lookup yields CDR1 MNHNY and CDR2 SVGAGI (reference sequence). The CDR3 contains 12 residues. V was pared by 6 bases and J by 3 bases, with 8 bases between. CDR3: CASRVGKETQYF. The CDR3 region has the DNA TGTGCCAGCAGGGTGGGGAAAGAGACCCAGTACTTC.

The genes are TRBV27 and TRBJ2-3; 7 nucleotides match TRBD1. CDR1 and CDR2 from the germline V gene are MNHEY and SMNVEV (reference sequence). The length of the CDR3 is 19 residues. J was trimmed by 2 bases and V by 5 bases; bases with no gene match: 19. CDR3 sequence reads: CASSPPGQWVALPTDTQYF. The CDR3 DNA sequence: TGTGCCAGCAGTCCGCCGGGACAGTGGGTAGCCTTACCCACAGATACGCAGTATTTT.

The chain is built from TRBV7-2 and TRBJ2-6; D uncertain. This CDR3 comprises 18 residues. V was shortened by 2 bases and J by 0 bases, with 14 bases between the two germline ends. CDR1 and CDR2 (germline): SGHTA, FQGNSA. CDR3 in DNA: TGTGCCAGCAGCTTAAACTACGGCAGCCGCTCTGGGGCCAACGTCCTGACTTTC. Its translation is CASSLNYGSRSGANVLTF.

This clone is a singleton in its sample. The CDR3 region is CASSVAGGPLFEQYF. Here the CDR3 DNA reads TGTGCCAGCAGCGTAGCGGGAGGGCCTCTTTTCGAGCAGTACTTC. The chain employs TRBV9 and TRBJ2-7, with 8 bases that match TRBD2. Germline V CDR1 and CDR2: SGDLS, YYNGEE. J gave up 6 bases and V 0 bases, and 8 bases lay outside the gene matches. CDR3 size: 15 residues.

The V and J genes are TRBV29-1 and TRBJ2-3; possible D gene TRBD2, 5 bases. Germline V gene sequence: CDR1 SQVTM, CDR2 ANQGSEA. Trimming shortened V by 8 bases and J by 4 bases, and 13 bases separated the two germline ends. CDR3 length equals 12 residues. The CDR3 sequence: CSTRTGADTQYF. CDR3 sequence (DNA): TGCAGCACCCGAACCGGGGCAGATACGCAGTATTTT.

The DNA of the CDR3 is TGTGCCAGCAGTTTTGAGGGGGCGAACGGCTACGAGCAGTACTTC. Residues: CASSFEGANGYEQYF. The V call is TRBV28, the J call TRBJ2-7; TRBD1 matches at 7 bases. With V trimmed by 3 bases and J by 3 bases, 8 bases remained unmatched. Germline CDR1 is MDHEN and CDR2 is SYDVKM. The CDR3 totals 15 residues.

Written as DNA, the CDR3 is TGTGCCAGCAGCTTCAAATGGACAGGAGAAAGCACAGATACGCAGTATTTT. Its translation is CASSFKWTGESTDTQYF. The genes are TRBV7-3 and TRBJ2-3; 7 nucleotides line up with TRBD1. The length of the CDR3 is 17 residues. Germline CDR1 SGHTA, CDR2 FQGTGA. V lost 3 bases, J lost 0 bases, and 9 bases stayed unmatched.

Notes on this clone: At the DNA level, this CDR3 is encoded by other sequences in the same sample as well. This rearrangement joins TRBV5-1 to TRBJ1-4, with 8 bases lining up with TRBD1. The CDR3 runs 14 residues. V was clipped by 3 bases and J by 5 bases; unmatched bases: 3. Germline V gives CDR1 SGHRS, CDR2 YFSETQ. The CDR3 is CASSWTGSNEKLFF. The CDR3 DNA sequence: TGCGCCAGCAGCTGGACAGGGAGCAATGAAAAACTGTTTTTT.

This rearrangement joins TRBV2 to TRBJ2-1; D is possibly TRBD1 or TRBD2 (5 bases each). The CDR3 sequence is 13 residues long. Germline values: CDR1 SNHLY, CDR2 FYNNEI. The germline V and J ends were trimmed by 4 bases and 12 bases, with 16 bases remaining between them. This CDR3 is CASSVGEGGSQFF. CDR3 coding DNA: TGTGCCAGCAGTGTGGGGGAAGGCGGATCGCAGTTCTTC.

V gene TRBV2 combines with J gene TRBJ2-5; 9 bases are a match to TRBD2. CDR3 size: 15 residues. The germline V gene has CDR1 SNHLY and CDR2 FYNNEI. Losses at the gene ends were 5 bases for V and 7 bases for J; bases not matched to a gene: 11. CDR3 in amino acids: CASSLLAGEVGTQYF. CDR3 bases: TGTGCCAGCAGTCTATTAGCGGGAGAGGTCGGGACCCAGTACTTC.

The chain employs TRBV28 and TRBJ2-3, with 10 positions matching TRBD2. V shed 4 bases and J 0 bases; nucleotides not matched to a gene: 7. The germline V gene has CDR1 MDHEN and CDR2 SYDVKM. The CDR3 is made up of 17 amino acids. The chain's CDR3 is CASSWTSGAPSTDTQYF. The CDR3 DNA reads TGTGCCAGCAGTTGGACTAGCGGAGCCCCTAGCACAGATACGCAGTATTTT.

The chain recombines TRBV6-6 with TRBJ2-7, with D uncertain. V gave up 6 bases and J gave up 6 bases, with 9 bases separating them. The CDR3 is 11 amino acids. Germline V gene data show CDR1 as MNHNY and CDR2 as SVGAGI (reference sequence). CDR3 amino acids: CASRTVSEQYF. CDR3 coding DNA: TGTGCCAGCAGAACAGTCTCCGAGCAGTACTTC.

The chain has TRBV5-4 and TRBJ2-3; 16 nucleotides agree with TRBD2. The trim removed 3 bases at V and 5 bases at J, leaving 6 bases unmatched. The CDR3 totals 17 residues. Germline CDR1 and CDR2: SGHNT and YYREEE (reference sequence). CDR3 protein: CASSWGTSGRGVDTQYF. CDR3 nucleotides: TGTGCCAGCAGCTGGGGGACTAGCGGGAGGGGAGTAGATACGCAGTATTTT.

The chain is built from TRBV28 and TRBJ1-2; 8 nucleotides agree with TRBD1. Germline CDR1 MDHEN, CDR2 SYDVKM. The CDR3 is 18 residues long. The V gene end was trimmed by 7 bases and the J gene end by 6 bases; junction bases not matched to a gene: 22. The CDR3 DNA is TGTGCCAGCAATCCCCATAACTCCGGGACAGGAGGGTCTGATGGCTACACCTTC. Translating it yields CASNPHNSGTGGSDGYTF.

The CDR3 is CASSLLAGNIAGELFF. As DNA, the CDR3 is TGTGCCAGCAGCTTGTTAGCGGGAAATATCGCCGGGGAGCTGTTTTTT. This chain joins TRBV7-2 and TRBJ2-2, with 8 bases identical to TRBD2. The V gene's germline CDR1 is SGHTA and CDR2 FQGNSA. The CDR3 contains 16 residues. V was clipped by 3 bases and J by 6 bases; unmatched bases: 9.

The chain carries TRBV19 and TRBJ2-7; D possibly matches TRBD1 or TRBD2 (5 bases each). CDR1 is LNHDA, CDR2 SQIVND, per germline (reference sequence). V lost 3 bases and J 5 bases, leaving 11 bases between the germline ends. The CDR3 is made up of 13 amino acids. CDR3 residues: CASSITRGNEQYF. Written as DNA, the CDR3 is TGTGCCAGTAGTATCACGAGGGGCAACGAGCAGTACTTC.

This chain uses TRBV7-2 with TRBJ2-7, with 12 bases lining up with TRBD2. There are 18 residues in the CDR3. J was trimmed by 5 bases and V by 0 bases; bases with no gene match: 11. The germline V gene has CDR1 SGHTA and CDR2 FQGNSA. The CDR3 is CASSLAPRLAGVTHEQYF. The CDR3, as DNA: TGTGCCAGCAGCTTAGCGCCCCGACTAGCGGGAGTAACCCACGAGCAGTACTTC.